This TCR beta chain was identified in a study of memory CD8 T cells in hepatitis C reinfection (dated 2017 in TCRdb). Turning to the overall study: A few donors spontaneously resolved two consecutive HCV infections, while two donors cleared a primary infection but became chronically infected after reinfection. HCV reinfection was defined by a positive HCV RNA test following two negative tests taken at least 60 days apart. The TCR beta repertoire of virus-specific CD8 T cells was tracked longitudinally in 5 or 6 donors across an HCV reinfection episode. In the reinfection study, participants with a resolved prior HCV infection were followed up every 3 months. Pre-reinfection samples were collected between 55 and 20 weeks before reinfection was detected. Between the late 2000s and the early 2010s, several reinfection cases that had stored pre-reinfection samples were identified. Overall results and qualifications from the work: Because only a few donors were included, definitive conclusions about public clonotypes linked to secondary clearance were beyond the reach of the study.

From a lookup of the germline V gene (reference sequence), CDR1 and CDR2 are SEHNR and FQNEAQ. The CDR3 has 13 amino acids, counting the end cysteine and phenylalanine. The kept DNA is CDR3 alone, 39 bases in frame from the first base. Cut back by 7 bases and 5 bases, the V and J ends lie 13 bases apart. In regard to this clone: No antigen is known for it. Qualities for individual bases were not recorded, and no much larger clone is one base off.

The time point label here, explained by the study, means: pre-reinfection, 55 to 20 weeks before reinfection detection. The sorted cells were sequenced directly ex vivo, without any in vitro expansion ahead of TCR sequencing. The donors were people who inject drugs and were enrolled in Canada's Montreal Acute Hepatitis C Cohort Study (HEPCO). Total naive CD8 T cells, sorted as viable CD3+ CD8+ CD45RO-, came from a couple of donors at all three reinfection time points as controls. Before sorting, cryopreserved peripheral blood mononuclear cells were thawed and used as the source for purifying CD8 T cells. The MACS CD8+ T cell Isolation Kit was used to enrich CD8 T cells through negative selection. Cells were sorted on a BD FACSAria II sorter using FACSDiva software, and FlowJo was used for data analysis. The method was the immunoSEQ multiplex PCR assay. Genomic DNA was extracted from the sorted cells, and the TCR beta V, D and J regions were sequenced using the automated high-throughput method of Adaptive Biotechnologies. CDR3 regions were amplified with a two-step, bias-controlled multiplex PCR. Amplified TCR beta libraries were sequenced on an Illumina instrument. The original methods were these. The demultiplexed reads were processed to cut down on amplification and sequencing bias, and the IMGT database was used to assign CDR3 sequences to gene families. ImmunoSEQ software version 2.0 was used to analyze repertoire data. Clonotype lists were filtered to remove out-of-frame sequences as well as sequences containing stop codons in the CDR3. Clonotypes with a frequency below 0.01% were excluded because such low-frequency clonotypes corresponded to less than one cell. Richness was calculated by dividing observed richness by input cell number, and evenness was calculated by dividing Shannon entropy by log observed richness. To measure repertoire diversity and how similar the repertoire was between time points, Simpson diversity and Morisita-Horn overlap indices were applied. Clonotypes were sorted into dominant (>1%), sub-dominant (0.5-0.99%), low abundance (0.1-0.49%) or lowest abundance (<0.1%) groups. A germline index was calculated as total CDR3 length minus total nucleotide additions, divided by total CDR3 length. The table comes from immuneACCESS by way of TCRdb, which keeps in-frame sequences with V and J called. Part of the clones is missing from these tables; in studies checked, under half for an unresolved V gene and the rest for unknown reasons. The V and J calls and clone size are taken from that table; D and trimming were inferred from the DNA. Here the sample has 45,000 to 65,000 clones; just under 90% occur a single time. The top ten hold roughly 0.99% of the sample.

This sequence was found in a man aged 18 to 35 with hepatitis C virus infection. Sequenced material: naive CD8+ T cells sorted from blood. The sample's cell subset or site label, in plain terms: total naive CD8+CD45RO- T cells. Recombination linked TRBV7-9 to TRBJ2-3; 6 matching bases give a weak D call of TRBD2. The CDR3 region has the sequence CASTAGREDTQYF. The nucleotide sequence is TGTGCCAGCACTGCGGGGCGAGAAGATACGCAGTATTTT. Beyond the CDR3, the reference TRBV7-9 and TRBJ2-3 genes provide the residues; the full variable domain reads: DTGVSQNPRHKITKRGQNVTFRCDPISEHNRLYWYRQTLGQGPEFLTYFQNEAQLEKSRLLSDRFSAERPKGSFSTLEIQRTEQGDSAMYLCASTAGREDTQYFGPGTRLTVL.